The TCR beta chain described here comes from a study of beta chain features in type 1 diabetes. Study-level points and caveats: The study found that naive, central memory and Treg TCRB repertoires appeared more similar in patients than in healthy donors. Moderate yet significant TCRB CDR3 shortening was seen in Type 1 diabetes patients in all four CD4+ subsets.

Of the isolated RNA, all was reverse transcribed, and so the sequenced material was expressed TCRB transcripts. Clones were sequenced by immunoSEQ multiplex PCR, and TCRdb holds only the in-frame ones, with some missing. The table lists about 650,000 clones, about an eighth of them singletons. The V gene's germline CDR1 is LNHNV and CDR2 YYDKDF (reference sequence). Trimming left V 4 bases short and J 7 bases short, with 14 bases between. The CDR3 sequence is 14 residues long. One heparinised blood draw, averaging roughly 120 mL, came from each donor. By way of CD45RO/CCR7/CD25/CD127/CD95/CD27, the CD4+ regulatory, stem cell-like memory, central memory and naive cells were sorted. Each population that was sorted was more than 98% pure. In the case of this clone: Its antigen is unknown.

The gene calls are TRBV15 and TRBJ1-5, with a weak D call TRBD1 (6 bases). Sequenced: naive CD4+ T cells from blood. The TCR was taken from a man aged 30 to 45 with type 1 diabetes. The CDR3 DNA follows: TGTGCCACCAGCACCGACAGGTCGCCACAGCCCCAGCATTTT. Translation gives CATSTDRSPQPQHF.